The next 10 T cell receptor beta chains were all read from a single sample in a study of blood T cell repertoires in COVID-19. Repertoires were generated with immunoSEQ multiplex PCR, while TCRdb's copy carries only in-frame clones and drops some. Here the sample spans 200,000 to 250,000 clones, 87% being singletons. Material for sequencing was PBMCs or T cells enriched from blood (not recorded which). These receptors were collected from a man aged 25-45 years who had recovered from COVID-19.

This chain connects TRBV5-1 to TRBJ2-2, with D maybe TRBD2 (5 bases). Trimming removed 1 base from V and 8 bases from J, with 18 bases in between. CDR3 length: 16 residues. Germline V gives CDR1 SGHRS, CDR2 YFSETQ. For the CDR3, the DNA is TGCGCCAGCAGCTTGACCCTCACAGCGGAAGGGGGGGAGCTGTTTTTT. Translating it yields CASSLTLTAEGGELFF.

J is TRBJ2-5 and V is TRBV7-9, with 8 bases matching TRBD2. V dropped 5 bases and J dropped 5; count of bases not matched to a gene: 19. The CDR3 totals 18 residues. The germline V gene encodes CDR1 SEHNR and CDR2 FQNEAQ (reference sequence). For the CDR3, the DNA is TGTGCCAGCAGCCCCCGTCAAAGTTTCGGGGCTAGCGGGGAGACCCAGTACTTC. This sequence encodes CASSPRQSFGASGETQYF. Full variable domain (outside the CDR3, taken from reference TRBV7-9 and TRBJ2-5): DTGVSQNPRHKITKRGQNVTFRCDPISEHNRLYWYRQTLGQGPEFLTYFQNEAQLEKSRLLSDRFSAERPKGSFSTLEIQRTEQGDSAMYLCASSPRQSFGASGETQYFGPGTRLLVL.

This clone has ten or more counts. CDR3 sequence reads: CAWSVEGRPQHF. The CDR3, as DNA: TGTGCCTGGAGTGTCGAGGGTCGGCCCCAGCATTTT. The chain uses TRBV30 and TRBJ1-5; D not resolved. This CDR3 comprises 12 residues. Trimming pared 0 bases from V and 9 bases from J, leaving 9 bases between. CDR1 is GTSNPN and CDR2 is SVGIG in the germline V gene (reference sequence).

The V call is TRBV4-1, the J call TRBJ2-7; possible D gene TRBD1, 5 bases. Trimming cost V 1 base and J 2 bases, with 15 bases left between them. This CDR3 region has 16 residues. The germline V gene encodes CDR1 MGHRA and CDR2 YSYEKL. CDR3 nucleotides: TGCGCCAGCAGCCAAGGAGTCAGCAGGGCCCCCTACGAGCAGTACTTC. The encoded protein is CASSQGVSRAPYEQYF.

The CDR3 nucleotides are TGTGCCAGCAGCTTTCGTGGGCGGGGAACCAACTATGGCTACACCTTC. Residues: CASSFRGRGTNYGYTF. This chain uses TRBV7-8 with TRBJ1-2; D remains unclear. The germline V gene encodes CDR1 SGHVS and CDR2 FQNEAQ. This CDR3 has 16 amino acids. Trimming removed 3 bases at V and 2 bases at J, with 16 bases between.

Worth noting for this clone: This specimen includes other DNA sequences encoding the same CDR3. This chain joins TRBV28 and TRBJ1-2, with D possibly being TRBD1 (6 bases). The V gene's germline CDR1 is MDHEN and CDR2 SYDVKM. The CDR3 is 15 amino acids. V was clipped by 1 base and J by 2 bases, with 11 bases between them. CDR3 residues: CASSLLDRKNYGYTF. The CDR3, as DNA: TGTGCCAGCAGTTTATTAGACAGGAAGAACTATGGCTACACCTTC.

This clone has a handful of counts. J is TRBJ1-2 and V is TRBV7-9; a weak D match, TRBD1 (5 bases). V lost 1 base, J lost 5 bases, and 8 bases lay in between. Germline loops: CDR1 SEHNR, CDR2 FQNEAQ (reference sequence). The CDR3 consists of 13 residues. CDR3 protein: CASSLETGYGYTF. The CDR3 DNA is TGTGCCAGCAGCTTAGAAACAGGTTATGGCTACACCTTC.

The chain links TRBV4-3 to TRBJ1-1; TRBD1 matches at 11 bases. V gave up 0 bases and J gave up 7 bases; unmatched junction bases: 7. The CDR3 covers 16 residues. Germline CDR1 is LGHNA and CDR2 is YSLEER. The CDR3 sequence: CASSQDPRTGGGEAFF. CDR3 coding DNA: TGCGCCAGCAGCCAAGACCCTAGGACAGGGGGCGGTGAAGCTTTCTTT.

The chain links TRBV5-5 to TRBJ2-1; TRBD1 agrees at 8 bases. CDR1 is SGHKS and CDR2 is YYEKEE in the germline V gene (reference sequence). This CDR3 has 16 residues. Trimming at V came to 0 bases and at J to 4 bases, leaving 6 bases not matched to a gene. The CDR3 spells CASSLDVGTGYNEQFF. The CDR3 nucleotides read TGTGCCAGCAGCTTGGACGTCGGGACAGGTTACAATGAGCAGTTCTTC.

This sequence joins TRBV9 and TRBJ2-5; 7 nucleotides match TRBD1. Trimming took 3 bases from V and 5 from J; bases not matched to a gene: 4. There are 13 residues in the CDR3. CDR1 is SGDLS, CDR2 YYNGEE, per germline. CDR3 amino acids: CASSEGARETQYF. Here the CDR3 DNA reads TGTGCCAGCAGCGAGGGGGCCCGGGAGACCCAGTACTTC.